The source of this TCR beta chain is a study of naive and memory T cell subsets. This CDR3 has 13 residues. Germline CDR1 reads SGHKS; CDR2 reads YYEKEE (reference sequence). Between the trimmed V and J ends, which lost 3 bases and 4 bases, there was a span of 10 bases. Whole-study findings and limits: Potentially, T cell activation and differentiation skew this RNA-based measurement.

This clonotype came up many times. Its antigen is unknown. Amplification of ligated cDNA took four PCR rounds with SP2 and nested alpha and beta constant primers. For blood and skin samples, reverse transcription used TCR alpha and beta constant primers. TCRdb ran MiXCR on the 5' RACE reads and lists one entry per CDR3 protein. There are tens of thousands of distinct CDR3 sequences in the sample; 7% to 8.5% occur only once, and roughly a tenth lies in the top ten. An oligonucleotide containing a UMI was ligated to the 3' end of TCR cDNA. Unsorted total RNA, roughly 1 to 1,100 ng, was DNase treated before reverse transcription.

The clonotype originates from a male donor in good health. The chain links TRBV5-5 to TRBJ1-2; maybe TRBD1 (5 bases). CDR3: CASSYGTGYGYTF. The CDR3 DNA reads as TGTGCCAGCAGCTATGGGACGGGCTATGGCTACACCTTC.